This T cell receptor beta chain was retrieved from a study of human T cells and chemical hapten exposure. Across the whole study: Upper inner arm skin measuring approximately 2 cm by approximately 2 cm received 2% DPC for sensitization.

The time point: patch test 3, about 24 weeks after DPC sensitization. The treatment here: therapeutic diphenylcyclopropenone sensitization with weekly scalp DPC. Those who donated were patients with alopecia, 18 to 70 years of age, and suitable for DPC. TCRdb used MiXCR to reprocess the RACE reads, holding one entry per CDR3 protein. The sample holds some 170,000 distinct CDR3 sequences; around 30% are singletons and the top ten take approximately 2.1%. Sequences were derived from whole blood, sampled in connection with sensitization to the hapten diphenylcyclopropenone (DPC). This receptor was identified in a woman in her late teens or twenties with alopecia areata. Some clones in this sample may be carry-over from other donors' samples.

This CDR3 reads CASSQDSLSDRDGYTF. CDR3 DNA: TGCGCCAGCAGCCAAGATTCCCTCTCTGACAGGGACGGCTACACCTTC. The V and J genes are TRBV4-3 and TRBJ1-2; 7 nucleotides line up with TRBD1. This CDR3 is 16 amino acids long. The junction had 12 bases not matched to a gene; V was cut back by 0 bases and J by 8 bases. CDR1 LGHNA and CDR2 YSLEER come from the germline V gene.